This T cell receptor beta chain was documented in a study of regulatory T cells in long-lasting Graves disease. Ten or more counts support this clonotype. The authors built TCR beta libraries using iRepertoire HTBI primers and Arm-PCR of CDR3 regions. TCRdb re-called the multiplex PCR reads through MiXCR, storing one row per CDR3 protein. Here the sample spans a few hundred thousand distinct CDR3 sequences, 14% to 15% being singletons. Stated time point: newly diagnosed GD, antithyroid drugs for less than 3 months. Isolated PBMC RNA provided the starting material for the TCR library. V shed 8 bases and J shed 4 bases, with 12 bases lying between them. The CDR3 is 12 amino acids. CDR1 is MNHEY, CDR2 SMNVEV, per germline (reference sequence). These data were likewise used in another study, on T cells in Graves' hyperthyroidism and ophthalmopathy.

This sequence originates from a woman in her 40s with Graves disease. Material: peripheral blood mononuclear cells (PBMCs), obtained at new diagnosis, from a patient treated with antithyroid drugs. This chain uses TRBV27 with TRBJ2-7; possible D gene TRBD2, 5 bases. CDR3 in amino acids: CASGLREYEQYF. CDR3 DNA: TGTGCCAGCGGCTTGAGGGAGTACGAGCAGTACTTC.